These 20 T cell receptor beta chains originate from one sample sequenced in a study of control samples from healthy donors and cancer patients (dated by TCRdb to 2019 to 2021). Library preparation used the immunoSEQ multiplex PCR assay. TCRdb's version of the immuneACCESS table is confined to in-frame rearrangements and falls short of the full clone set. An unresolved V gene accounts for under half of the shortfall where checked; the remainder is of unknown origin. The sample contains about 31,000 clones, 94% of them found a single time. Just over 6.5% of the sample comes from the top ten. Input material: blood. The receptors here all came from a man aged 55 to 70 in good health.

The V and J genes are TRBV6-2 or TRBV6-3 and TRBJ2-1; D gene uncertain. The V gene lost 0 bases and the J gene lost 6 bases, with 9 bases spanning the gap. The CDR3 is 14 amino acids. From germline, CDR1 is MNHEY and CDR2 SVGEGT. CDR3: CASSYSTYRNEQFF. The CDR3 DNA is TGTGCCAGCAGTTACTCGACTTACCGCAATGAGCAGTTCTTC.

This clone has just one count. The rearrangement joins TRBV7-9 to TRBJ2-5; either TRBD1 or TRBD2 may supply D (5 bases each). The CDR3 contains 14 residues. V lost 4 bases and J 7 bases, leaving 16 bases between the germline ends. Germline CDR1 reads SEHNR; CDR2 reads FQNEAQ (reference sequence). The CDR3 nucleotides read TGTGCCAGCAGCTCGGGACCCCTTGGGGGGACCCAGTACTTC. This gives the protein CASSSGPLGGTQYF.

The J gene is TRBJ1-1, the V gene TRBV19; possibly TRBD1 for D (5 bases). The ends were cut back, 6 bases at V and 6 bases at J, with 14 bases in the middle. The CDR3 has 13 residues. The germline V gene has CDR1 LNHDA and CDR2 SQIVND (reference sequence). This CDR3 is CASRYLKGAEAFF. CDR3 DNA: TGTGCCAGTAGGTACCTGAAAGGGGCTGAAGCTTTCTTT.

Concerning this clone itself: One end of the junction varies from germline; a read error may be responsible. The rearrangement joins TRBV2 to TRBJ2-3, with 8 bases identical to TRBD2. CDR1 is SNHLY and CDR2 is FYNNEI in the germline V gene. The CDR3 covers 13 residues. The CDR3 nucleotides read TGTGTCAGCAGCGGGAGACTAACAGATACGCAGTATTTT. It yields the protein CVSSGRLTDTQYF.

The chain has TRBV28 and TRBJ1-3; D is possibly TRBD1 (5 bases). Trimming cost V 3 bases and J 4 bases, with 13 bases left between them. Germline-derived CDR1 and CDR2 are MDHEN and SYDVKM. The CDR3 is 15 residues long. As DNA, the CDR3 is TGTGCCAGCAGTTTGTCCGGGACGCTAGGAAACACCATATATTTT. This gives the protein CASSLSGTLGNTIYF.

The chain couples TRBV15 to TRBJ2-3, with D hard to call. The CDR3 sequence is 13 residues long. V was trimmed by 1 base and J by 5 bases, leaving 7 bases between them. CDR1 is LNHNV, CDR2 YYDKDF, per germline (reference sequence). CDR3 in amino acids: CATSRGGVDTQYF. Written as DNA, the CDR3 is TGTGCCACCAGCAGAGGCGGCGTAGATACGCAGTATTTT.

The V gene is TRBV19, the J gene TRBJ2-3; 8 nucleotides align to TRBD2. The CDR3 totals 16 residues. Trimming removed 4 bases from V and 2 bases from J; junction bases left unmatched: 8. In germline, CDR1 is LNHDA, CDR2 SQIVND (reference sequence). DNA of the CDR3: TGTGCCAGTAGTAATAGGACTAGCAGATTCACAGATACGCAGTATTTT. This gives the protein CASSNRTSRFTDTQYF.

This clone was seen only once. The chain links TRBV30 to TRBJ1-6; D remains ambiguous. CDR1 and CDR2 (germline): GTSNPN, SVGIG (reference sequence). The CDR3 sequence is 13 residues long. V lost 4 bases, J lost 4 bases, and 8 bases lay in between. CDR3 in amino acids: CAWNPSYNSPLHF. The CDR3 region has the DNA TGTGCCTGGAACCCTTCGTATAATTCACCCCTCCACTTT.

The chain has TRBV12-3 or TRBV12-4 and TRBJ2-2; no reliable D call. The CDR3 runs 12 residues. With 6 bases removed from V and 4 bases from J, the gap between germline ends came to 6 bases. CDR3 sequence reads: CASSHSTGELFF. CDR3 in DNA: TGTGCCAGCAGCCATTCCACCGGGGAGCTGTTTTTT.

The chain links TRBV7-6 to TRBJ1-1, with D uncertain. Deletions cut 1 base from V and 7 bases from J, with 16 bases between. Germline lookup yields CDR1 SGHVS and CDR2 FNYEAQ. The CDR3 contains 15 residues. For the CDR3, the DNA is TGTGCCAGCAGCTTAGGTGCGGGGTGGAAGGGTGAAGCTTTCTTT. Translating gives CASSLGAGWKGEAFF.

This sequence joins TRBV19 and TRBJ1-5; 7 positions match TRBD1. CDR3 size: 14 residues. Germline V CDR1 and CDR2: LNHDA, SQIVND (reference sequence). Germline trimming cut 6 bases from V and 6 bases from J; bases unmatched to any gene: 8. CDR3 loop: CASSYTGVAQPQHF. The DNA for the CDR3 is TGTGCCAGTAGCTATACAGGGGTAGCTCAGCCCCAGCATTTT.

J is TRBJ2-7 and V is TRBV27; D remains unclear. The germline V gene has CDR1 MNHEY and CDR2 SMNVEV (reference sequence). The CDR3 spans 17 residues. The V gene lost 2 bases and the J gene lost 6 bases, with 23 bases spanning the gap. The CDR3 here is CASSLKPPELGLGEQYF. CDR3 sequence (DNA): TGTGCCAGCAGTTTAAAACCCCCGGAATTGGGCCTAGGCGAGCAGTACTTC.

This chain connects TRBV7-2 to TRBJ1-5; possibly TRBD1 for D (5 bases). Germline loops: CDR1 SGHTA, CDR2 FQGNSA. V dropped 1 base and J dropped 4 bases, with 11 bases sitting between them. The CDR3 consists of 15 residues. Here the CDR3 DNA reads TGTGCCAGCAGCTTAGAAGGACAATGGAATCAGCCCCAGCATTTT. Translating it yields CASSLEGQWNQPQHF. The full variable domain, rest sourced from reference TRBV7-2 and TRBJ1-5, is GAGVSQSPSNKVTEKGKDVELRCDPISGHTALYWYRQSLGQGLEFLIYFQGNSAPDKSGLPSDRFSAERTGGSVSTLTIQRTQQEDSAVYLCASSLEGQWNQPQHFGDGTRLSIL.

The chain uses TRBV19 and TRBJ1-5; TRBD1 is a possible D gene (5 bases). This CDR3 region has 14 residues. Germline CDR1 reads LNHDA; CDR2 reads SQIVND (reference sequence). Trimming removed 4 bases at V and 9 bases at J, with 16 bases between. The DNA for the CDR3 is TGTGCCAGTAGTACCCCCGGGGGAAACTGGCCCCAGCATTTT. Residues: CASSTPGGNWPQHF.

The chain uses TRBV19 and TRBJ2-1; no firm D call. V was pared by 7 bases and J by 8 bases, with 15 bases between. The CDR3 spans 13 residues. Germline values: CDR1 LNHDA, CDR2 SQIVND (reference sequence). The CDR3 loop reads CASTRHKADEQFF. The CDR3 region has the DNA TGTGCCAGTACCCGGCACAAAGCCGATGAGCAGTTCTTC.

The V gene is TRBV6-6, the J gene TRBJ1-1; TRBD1 is a possible D gene (5 bases). The CDR3 totals 13 residues. From germline, CDR1 is MNHNY and CDR2 SVGAGI (reference sequence). Trimming took 8 bases from V and 1 from J, leaving 11 bases between them. CDR3 in amino acids: CASEDSRNTEAFF. In nucleotides, the CDR3 is TGTGCCAGCGAAGACAGCAGGAACACTGAAGCTTTCTTT.

J is TRBJ2-7 and V is TRBV4-1; D possibly corresponds to TRBD2 (6 bases). Germline V lookup: CDR1 MGHRA, CDR2 YSYEKL. The CDR3 is made up of 15 amino acids. The V and J ends lost 0 bases and 5 bases respectively, with 14 bases between them. The CDR3 region has the DNA TGCGCCAGCAGCCAAGATCCGGGGGTCTGGGACGAGCAGTACTTC. Translation: CASSQDPGVWDEQYF.

In this sample, this clone turned up a few times. This chain uses TRBV20-1 with TRBJ2-1; D is tentatively TRBD1 or TRBD2 (5 bases each). The V and J ends lost 3 bases and 0 bases respectively, with 9 bases between them. CDR1 is DFQATT, CDR2 SNEGSKA, per germline (reference sequence). This CDR3 has 14 residues. The CDR3 here is CSASRGSSYNEQFF. DNA of the CDR3: TGCAGTGCTAGTCGGGGCAGCTCCTACAATGAGCAGTTCTTC.

The V gene is TRBV20-1, the J gene TRBJ1-4; D gene uncertain. V shed 5 bases and J shed 8 bases, with 9 bases lying between them. Germline-derived CDR1 and CDR2 are DFQATT and SNEGSKA (reference sequence). The length of the CDR3 is 11 residues. The CDR3 reads CSAALGEKLFF. CDR3 nucleotides: TGCAGTGCTGCCTTGGGGGAAAAACTGTTTTTT.

The CDR3 DNA follows: TGTGCCAGCAGCTTAAGCGGGGCCACAGATACGCAGTATTTT. Protein product: CASSLSGATDTQYF. J is TRBJ2-3 and V is TRBV7-2, with 7 bases identical to TRBD2. The germline V gene encodes CDR1 SGHTA and CDR2 FQGNSA. This CDR3 has 14 amino acids. Unmatched junction bases numbered 1, after V lost 2 bases and J lost 2 bases.